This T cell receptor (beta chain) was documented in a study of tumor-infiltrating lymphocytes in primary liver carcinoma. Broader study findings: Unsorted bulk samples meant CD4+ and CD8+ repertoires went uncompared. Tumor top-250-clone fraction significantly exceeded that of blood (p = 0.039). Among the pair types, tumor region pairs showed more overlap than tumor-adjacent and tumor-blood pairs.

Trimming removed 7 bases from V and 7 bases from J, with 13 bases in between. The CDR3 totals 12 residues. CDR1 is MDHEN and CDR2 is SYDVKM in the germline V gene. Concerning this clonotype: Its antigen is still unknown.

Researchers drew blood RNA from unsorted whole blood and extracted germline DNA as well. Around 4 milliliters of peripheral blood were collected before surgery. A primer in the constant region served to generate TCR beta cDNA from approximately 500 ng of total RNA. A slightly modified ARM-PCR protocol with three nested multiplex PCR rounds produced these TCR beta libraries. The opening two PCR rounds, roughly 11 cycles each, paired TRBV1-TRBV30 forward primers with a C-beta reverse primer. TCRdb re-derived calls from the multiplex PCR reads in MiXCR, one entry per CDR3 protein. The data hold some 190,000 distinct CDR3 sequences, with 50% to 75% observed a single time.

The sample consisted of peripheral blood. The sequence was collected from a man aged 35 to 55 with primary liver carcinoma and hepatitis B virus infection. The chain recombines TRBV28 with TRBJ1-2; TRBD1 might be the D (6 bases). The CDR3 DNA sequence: TGTGCCAGCATGGGGGGCGTCTCTGGCTACACCTTC. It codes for CASMGGVSGYTF.